This T cell receptor (beta chain) comes out of a study of shared clonotypes between healthy human individuals. Germline V lookup: CDR1 SGHRS, CDR2 YFSETQ. The V gene lost 3 bases and the J gene lost 0 bases, with 4 bases spanning the gap. This CDR3 spans 13 amino acids. Every donor, a Caucasian adult, lived in Nashville, Tennessee. Sequenced by immunoSEQ multiplex PCR; TCRdb stores in-frame clones only, minus some. This sample has millions of clones, with around 95% found just once. V is TRBV5-1 and J is TRBJ1-3; D call uncertain. The material sequenced was naive CD4+ T cells sorted from blood. Subset indicated: CD45RA+ positively selected. The sequence came from a man aged 18 to 29 in good health. The CDR3 nucleotides read TGCGCCAGCAGCTCTACCTCTGGAAACACCATATATTTT. Encoded protein: CASSSTSGNTIYF.